The clone carrying this TCR beta chain has at least ten counts. Its target is unknown. On ten immunoSEQ deep assay plates, unsorted PBMC DNA was sequenced. Repertoires were generated with immunoSEQ multiplex PCR, while TCRdb's copy carries only in-frame clones and drops some. Here the sample spans hundreds of thousands of clones, roughly 77% being singletons. The record originates from a study of shared clonotypes between healthy human individuals. Study-wide results and caveats: The sampled material consisted only of blood, and tissue repertoires are likely to differ.

CDR1 MNHNS and CDR2 SASEGT come from the germline V gene. This CDR3 has 15 amino acids. V shed 3 bases and J shed 4 bases, with 16 bases lying between them. This clonotype originated in a woman between 40 and 50 years old in good health. Some clones in this sample may be carry-over from other donors' samples. The J gene is TRBJ2-7, the V gene TRBV6-1; D perhaps matches TRBD1 (7 bases). Sequencing was performed on PBMCs. DNA for the CDR3: TGTGCCAGCAGTGACAGGGGGGAAGGTTTATACGAGCAGTACTTC. Its translation is CASSDRGEGLYEQYF.